This T cell receptor (beta chain) was identified during a study of T cell changes during pregnancy in multiple sclerosis. The CDR3 is made up of 13 amino acids. Between the trimmed V and J ends, which lost 5 bases and 0 bases, there was a span of 8 bases. CDR1 is SGHAT and CDR2 is FQNNGV in the germline V gene. Repertoires were generated with immunoSEQ multiplex PCR, while TCRdb's copy carries only in-frame clones and drops some. The table shows approximately 88,000 clones, with around 94% occurring only once. Sequenced here: peripheral blood, sampled in the third trimester of pregnancy. V is TRBV11-2 and J is TRBJ2-7; D not resolved. The TCR comes from a female donor with multiple sclerosis, enrolled in a pregnancy study. For the CDR3, the DNA is TGTGCCAGCAGCCGCGATGACTCCTACGAGCAGTACTTC. It translates to CASSRDDSYEQYF.